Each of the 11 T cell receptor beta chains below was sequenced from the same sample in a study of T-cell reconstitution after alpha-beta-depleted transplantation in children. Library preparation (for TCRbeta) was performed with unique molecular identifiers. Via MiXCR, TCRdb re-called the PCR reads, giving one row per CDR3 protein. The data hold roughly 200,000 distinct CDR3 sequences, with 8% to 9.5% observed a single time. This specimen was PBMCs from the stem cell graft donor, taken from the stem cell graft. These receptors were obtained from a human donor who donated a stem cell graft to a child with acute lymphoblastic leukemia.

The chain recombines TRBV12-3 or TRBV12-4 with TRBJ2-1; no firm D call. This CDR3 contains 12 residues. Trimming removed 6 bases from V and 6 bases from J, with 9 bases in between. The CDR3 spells CASSPFANEQFF. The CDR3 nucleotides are TGTGCCAGCAGCCCCTTCGCCAATGAGCAGTTCTTC.

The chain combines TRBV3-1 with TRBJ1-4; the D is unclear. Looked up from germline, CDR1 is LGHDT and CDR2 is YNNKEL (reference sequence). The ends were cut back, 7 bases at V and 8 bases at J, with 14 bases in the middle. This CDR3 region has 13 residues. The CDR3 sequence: CASTFSGSEKLFF. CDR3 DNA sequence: TGTGCCAGCACCTTCTCGGGATCCGAAAAACTGTTTTTT.

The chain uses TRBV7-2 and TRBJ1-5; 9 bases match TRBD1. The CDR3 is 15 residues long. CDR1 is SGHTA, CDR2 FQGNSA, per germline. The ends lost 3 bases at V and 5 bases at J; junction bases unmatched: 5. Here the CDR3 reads CASSLGQGRYQPQHF. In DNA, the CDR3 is TGTGCCAGCAGCTTGGGACAGGGCCGGTATCAGCCCCAGCATTTT.

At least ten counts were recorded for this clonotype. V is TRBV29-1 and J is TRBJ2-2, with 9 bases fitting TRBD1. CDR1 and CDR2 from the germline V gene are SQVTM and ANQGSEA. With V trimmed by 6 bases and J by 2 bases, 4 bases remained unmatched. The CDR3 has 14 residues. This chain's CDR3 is CSVGQGSNTGELFF. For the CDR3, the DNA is TGCAGCGTGGGACAGGGATCCAACACCGGGGAGCTGTTTTTT.

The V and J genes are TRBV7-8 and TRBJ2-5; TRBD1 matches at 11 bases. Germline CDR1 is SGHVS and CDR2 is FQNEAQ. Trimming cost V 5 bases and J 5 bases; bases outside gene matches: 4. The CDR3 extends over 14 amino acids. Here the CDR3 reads CASSPGQGVETQYF. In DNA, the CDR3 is TGTGCCAGCAGCCCGGGACAGGGGGTTGAGACCCAGTACTTC.

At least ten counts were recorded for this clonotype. The CDR3: CASSLTGRGNEQFF. The DNA for the CDR3 is TGTGCCAGCAGCCTGACAGGGAGGGGCAATGAGCAGTTCTTC. The rearrangement uses TRBV12-3 or TRBV12-4 and TRBJ2-1; the D gene could be TRBD1 or TRBD2 (7 bases each). This CDR3 comprises 14 residues. Trimming cost V 6 bases and J 6 bases, with 15 bases left between them.

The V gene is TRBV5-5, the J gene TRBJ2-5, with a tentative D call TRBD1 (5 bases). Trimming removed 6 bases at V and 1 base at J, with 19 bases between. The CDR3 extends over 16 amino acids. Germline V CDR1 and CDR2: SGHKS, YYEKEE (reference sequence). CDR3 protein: CASNSFGVGPQETQYF. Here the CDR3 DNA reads TGTGCCAGCAACAGCTTTGGGGTGGGGCCCCAAGAGACCCAGTACTTC.

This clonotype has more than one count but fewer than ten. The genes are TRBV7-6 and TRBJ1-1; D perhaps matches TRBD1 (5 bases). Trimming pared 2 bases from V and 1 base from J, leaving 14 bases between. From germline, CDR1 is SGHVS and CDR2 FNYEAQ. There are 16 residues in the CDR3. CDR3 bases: TGTGCCAGCAGCTTACTAATCCCCCAGGGGAACACTGAAGCTTTCTTT. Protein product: CASSLLIPQGNTEAFF.

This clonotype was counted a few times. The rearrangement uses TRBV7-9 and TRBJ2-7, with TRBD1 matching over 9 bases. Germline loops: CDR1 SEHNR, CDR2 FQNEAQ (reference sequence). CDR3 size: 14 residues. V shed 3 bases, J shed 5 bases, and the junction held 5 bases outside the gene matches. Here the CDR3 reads CASSFGTGSHEQYF. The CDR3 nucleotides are TGTGCCAGCAGCTTCGGGACAGGGTCCCACGAGCAGTACTTC.

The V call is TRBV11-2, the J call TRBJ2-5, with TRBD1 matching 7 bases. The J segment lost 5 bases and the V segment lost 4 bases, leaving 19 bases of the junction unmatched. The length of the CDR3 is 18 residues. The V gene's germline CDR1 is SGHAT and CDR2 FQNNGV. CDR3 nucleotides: TGTGCCAGCAGCTCACCCCCCGGCGGACAGGTATCTGGGGAGACCCAGTACTTC. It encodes CASSSPPGGQVSGETQYF.

CDR3 sequence reads: CASSSDRGPWEQYF. The CDR3 region has the DNA TGCGCCAGCAGCTCCGACAGGGGGCCATGGGAGCAGTACTTC. The gene calls are TRBV5-1 and TRBJ2-7, with 10 bases identical to TRBD1. V lost 3 bases and J lost 7; bases outside the gene matches: 7. The V gene's germline CDR1 is SGHRS and CDR2 YFSETQ. The CDR3 totals 14 residues. Based on the CDR3 plus reference TRBV5-1 and TRBJ2-7, the full variable domain is KAGVTQTPRYLIKTRGQQVTLSCSPISGHRSVSWYQQTPGQGLQFLFEYFSETQRNKGNFPGRFSGRQFSNSRSEMNVSTLELGDSALYLCASSSDRGPWEQYFGPGTRLTVT.